The rows below give T cell receptor beta chains drawn from one sample of a study of blood T cells in healthy people across ages. TCRdb passed the 5' RACE reads through MiXCR, listing each CDR3 protein once. The table records roughly 1.5 million distinct CDR3 sequences, 35% to 45% of them present only once. Material: blood. These receptors were taken from a woman aged 18 to 35 in good health. Both conserved end residues are part of each CDR3. The D gene is left open where the match is weak. Rows may omit the clone size; those that give it use once, few, many or a size class.

clone size | J gene | V gene | D gene | CDR3 protein | CDR3 DNA
few | TRBJ1-1 | TRBV4-3 | - | CASSQDVVNTEAFF | TGCGCCAGCAGCCAGGACGTCGTCAACACTGAAGCTTTCTTT
- | TRBJ2-6 | TRBV7-2 | TRBD1 | CASSSGTAGANVLTF | TGTGCCAGCAGCTCGGGGACAGCTGGGGCCAACGTCCTGACTTTC
- | TRBJ2-1 | TRBV6-1 | TRBD2 | CASSQVRGGSSSYNEQFF | TGTGCCAGCAGTCAGGTACGGGGGGGATCAAGCTCCTACAATGAGCAGTTCTTC
once | TRBJ2-7 | TRBV13 | - | CASSLVSITGNEQYF | TGTGCCAGCAGCTTAGTTTCTATAACGGGCAATGAGCAGTACTTC
- | TRBJ2-4 | TRBV20-1 | - | CSARDPRPYKEQYF | TGCAGTGCTAGAGATCCCAGGCCCTACAAAGAGCAGTACTTC
- | TRBJ2-7 | TRBV6-5 | - | CASSDGRARSYEQYF | TGTGCCAGCAGCGACGGGCGGGCCCGGTCCTACGAGCAGTACTTC
- | TRBJ2-1 | TRBV4-2 | TRBD2 | CASRRLAGATYNEQFF | TGTGCCAGCAGACGACTAGCGGGAGCGACCTACAATGAGCAGTTCTTC
- | TRBJ2-4 | TRBV9 | - | CASSFNSLAKNIQYF | TGTGCCAGCAGCTTTAACAGCTTAGCCAAAAACATTCAGTACTTC
few | TRBJ1-2 | TRBV20-1 | - | CSARLGGYTF | TGCAGTGCTAGGCTAGGCGGCTACACCTTC
- | TRBJ2-7 | TRBV2 | - | CASGEASQQSHEQYF | TGTGCCAGCGGTGAGGCCTCCCAGCAAAGCCACGAGCAGTACTTC